A selection of T cell receptor beta chains follows, all from one sample in a study of blood T cell repertoires in COVID-19. Generated by immunoSEQ multiplex PCR, the TCRdb table keeps only in-frame clones and is missing some. This table has roughly 87,000 clones, approximately 85% appearing once. The sequenced material came from peripheral blood. The source is a woman of 80 years or more with COVID-19, enrolled during active disease. Each CDR3 is given with its conserved first and last residue. A D gene is named only where the DNA matches it firmly. Some rows mark clone size as missing; the rest say once, few, many or name a class of expanded clone.

-	-	TRBJ1-3	TRBV5-1	TGCGCCAGCAGCTTGTTGGGGAGCTCTGGAAACACCATATATTTT	CASSLLGSSGNTIYF
-	-	TRBJ1-1	TRBV27	TGTGCCAGCAGTCCCTGGACAGAATTGAACACTGAAGCTTTCTTT	CASSPWTELNTEAFF
-	TRBD2	TRBJ2-1	TRBV5-1	TGCGCCAGCAGCATGACTAGCGGGGGGTACAATGAGCAGTTCTTC	CASSMTSGGYNEQFF
-	TRBD1	TRBJ1-2	TRBV6-5	TGTGCCAGCAGTTACGGCAGACAGGGCTATGGCTACACCTTC	CASSYGRQGYGYTF
-	TRBD2	TRBJ2-3	TRBV11-2	TGTGCCAGCAGCTTTTGGAGCGGGAGGGGTACAGATACGCAGTATTTT	CASSFWSGRGTDTQYF
-	-	TRBJ1-2	TRBV19	TGTGCCAGTAGTAGAGTCCAAACAGGGTCCTATGGCTACACCTTC	CASSRVQTGSYGYTF
-	-	TRBJ1-3	TRBV18	TGTGCCAGCTCACCAGGGAGCTCTGGAAACACCATATATTTT	CASSPGSSGNTIYF
-	-	TRBJ1-2	TRBV19	TGTGCCAGCAAGTATAAGAGAGGGGAGGGCCCGGAAAGAGGCTACACCTTC	CASKYKRGEGPERGYTF
-	TRBD1	TRBJ2-5	TRBV24-1	TGTGCCACCAGTGAAGCCGGACAGGGGGATGAGACCCAGTACTTC	CATSEAGQGDETQYF
-	-	TRBJ2-7	TRBV21-1	TGTGCCAGCATTAGGGACAGGGAAAACTACGAGCAGTACTTC	CASIRDRENYEQYF
-	TRBD1	TRBJ2-7	TRBV5-1	TGCGCCAGCAGCTTTGGGGGGACAGGCTACGAGCAGTACTTC	CASSFGGTGYEQYF
once	-	TRBJ2-7	TRBV7-2	TGTGCCAGCAGCTTAGGGTCTACCGAGCAGTACTTC	CASSLGSTEQYF
-	-	TRBJ2-1	TRBV2	TGTGCCAGCAGTCTGAGGGGGTATTACAATGAGCAGTTCTTC	CASSLRGYYNEQFF
-	-	TRBJ1-5	TRBV27	TGTGCCAGCAGTTTTCTACAACCAGGCTCCGATCAGCCCCAGCATTTT	CASSFLQPGSDQPQHF